Following are 2 T cell receptor beta chains from one sample sequenced in a study of blood T cell repertoires in COVID-19. The protocol was immunoSEQ multiplex PCR, while the TCRdb copy is restricted to in-frame clones and leaves out a portion. The sample holds about 270,000 clones, 83% seen once. The specimen was peripheral blood. These receptors were collected from a woman aged 45-65 years who had recovered from COVID-19.

The chain joins TRBV21-1 to TRBJ2-7; the table gives TRBD2 as D, unverified against the DNA. TRBV21-1 is tagged as a pseudogene. There are 14 residues in the CDR3. CDR3 DNA sequence: TGTGCCAGCAGCATTAAGTCGAGCTCCTACGAGCAGTACTTC. This gives the protein CASSIKSSSYEQYF.

The rearrangement joins TRBV7-6 to TRBJ2-5; TRBD2 aligns across 8 bases. The germline CDR1 and CDR2 sequences are SGHVS and FNYEAQ. V trimming: 5 bases; J trimming: 1 base; junction bases outside the gene matches: 6. The CDR3 covers 15 residues. The CDR3 region is CASSPFAGGQETQYF. The DNA for the CDR3 is TGTGCCAGCAGCCCCTTTGCGGGGGGCCAAGAGACCCAGTACTTC. Full variable domain (rest looked up from reference TRBV7-6 and TRBJ2-5): GAGVSQSPRYKVTKRGQDVALRCDPISGHVSLYWYRQALGQGPEFLTYFNYEAQQDKSGLPNDRFSAERPEGSISTLTIQRTEQRDSAMYRCASSPFAGGQETQYFGPGTRLLVL.